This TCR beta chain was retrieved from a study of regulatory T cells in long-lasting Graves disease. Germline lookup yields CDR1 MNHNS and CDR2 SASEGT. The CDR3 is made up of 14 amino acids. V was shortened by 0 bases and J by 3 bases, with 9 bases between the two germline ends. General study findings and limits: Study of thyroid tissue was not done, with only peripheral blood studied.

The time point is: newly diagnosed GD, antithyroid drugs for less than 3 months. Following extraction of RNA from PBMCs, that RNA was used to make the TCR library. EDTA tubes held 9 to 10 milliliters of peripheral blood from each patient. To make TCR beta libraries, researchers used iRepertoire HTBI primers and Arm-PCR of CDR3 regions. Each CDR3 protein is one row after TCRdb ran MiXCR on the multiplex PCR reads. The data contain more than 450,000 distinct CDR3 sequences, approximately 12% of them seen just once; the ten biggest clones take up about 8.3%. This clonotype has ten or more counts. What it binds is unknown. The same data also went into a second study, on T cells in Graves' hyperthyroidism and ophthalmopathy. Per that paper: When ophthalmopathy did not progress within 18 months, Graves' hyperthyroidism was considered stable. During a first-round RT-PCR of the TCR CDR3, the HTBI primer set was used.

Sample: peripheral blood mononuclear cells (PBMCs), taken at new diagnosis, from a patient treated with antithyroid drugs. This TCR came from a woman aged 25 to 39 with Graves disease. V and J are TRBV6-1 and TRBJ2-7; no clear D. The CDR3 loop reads CASSEAAGFYEQYF. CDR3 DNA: TGTGCCAGCAGTGAAGCGGCAGGATTCTACGAGCAGTACTTC.